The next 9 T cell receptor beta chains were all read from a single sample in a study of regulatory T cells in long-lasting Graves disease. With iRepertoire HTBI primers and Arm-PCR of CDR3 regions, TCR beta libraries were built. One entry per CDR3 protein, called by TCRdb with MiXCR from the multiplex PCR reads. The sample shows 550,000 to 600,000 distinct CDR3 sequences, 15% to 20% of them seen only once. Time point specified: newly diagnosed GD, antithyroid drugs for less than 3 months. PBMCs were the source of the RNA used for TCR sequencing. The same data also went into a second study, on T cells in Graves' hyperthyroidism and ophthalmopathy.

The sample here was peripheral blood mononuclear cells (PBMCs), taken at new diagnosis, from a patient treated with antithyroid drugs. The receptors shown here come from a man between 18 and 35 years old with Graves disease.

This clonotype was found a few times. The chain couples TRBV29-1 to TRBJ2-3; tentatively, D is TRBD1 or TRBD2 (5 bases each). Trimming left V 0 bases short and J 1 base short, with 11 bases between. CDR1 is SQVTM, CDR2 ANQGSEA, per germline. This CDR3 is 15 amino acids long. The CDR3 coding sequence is TGCAGCGTTGAAGATTATAGGGACGGCACAGATACGCAGTATTTT. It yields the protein CSVEDYRDGTDTQYF.

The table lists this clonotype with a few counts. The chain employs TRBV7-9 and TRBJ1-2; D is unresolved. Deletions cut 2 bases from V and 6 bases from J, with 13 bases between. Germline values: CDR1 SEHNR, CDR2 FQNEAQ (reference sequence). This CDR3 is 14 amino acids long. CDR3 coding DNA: TGTGCCAGCAGCTTAAAGGCTCACCCCGATGGCTACACCTTC. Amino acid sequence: CASSLKAHPDGYTF.

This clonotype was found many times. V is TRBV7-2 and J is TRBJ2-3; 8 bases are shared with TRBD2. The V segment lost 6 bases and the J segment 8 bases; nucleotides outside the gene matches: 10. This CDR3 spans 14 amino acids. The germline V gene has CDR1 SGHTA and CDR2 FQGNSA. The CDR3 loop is CASRGLAVRATQYF. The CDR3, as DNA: TGTGCCAGCAGAGGACTAGCTGTCAGGGCTACGCAGTATTTT.

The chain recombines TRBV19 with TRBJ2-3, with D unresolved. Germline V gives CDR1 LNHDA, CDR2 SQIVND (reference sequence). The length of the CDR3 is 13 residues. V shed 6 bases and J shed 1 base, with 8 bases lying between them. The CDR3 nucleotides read TGTGCCAGTAGGGGAAGGGGCACAGATACGCAGTATTTT. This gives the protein CASRGRGTDTQYF. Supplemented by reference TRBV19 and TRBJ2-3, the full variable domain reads DGGITQSPKYLFRKEGQNVTLSCEQNLNHDAMYWYRQDPGQGLRLIYYSQIVNDFQKGDIAEGYSVSREKKESFPLTVTSAQKNPTAFYLCASRGRGTDTQYFGPGTRLTVL.

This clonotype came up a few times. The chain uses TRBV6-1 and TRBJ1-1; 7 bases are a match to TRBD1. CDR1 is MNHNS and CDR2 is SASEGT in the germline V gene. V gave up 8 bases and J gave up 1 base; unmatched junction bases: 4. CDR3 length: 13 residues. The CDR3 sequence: CASPTGRNTEAFF. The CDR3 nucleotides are TGTGCCAGCCCGACAGGGAGGAACACTGAAGCTTTCTTT.

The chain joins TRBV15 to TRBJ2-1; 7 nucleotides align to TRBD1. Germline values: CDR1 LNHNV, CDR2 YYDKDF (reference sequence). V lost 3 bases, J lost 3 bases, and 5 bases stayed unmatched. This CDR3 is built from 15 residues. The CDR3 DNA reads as TGTGCCACCAGCAGCCCGGGACAGTTCTACAATGAGCAGTTCTTC. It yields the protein CATSSPGQFYNEQFF.

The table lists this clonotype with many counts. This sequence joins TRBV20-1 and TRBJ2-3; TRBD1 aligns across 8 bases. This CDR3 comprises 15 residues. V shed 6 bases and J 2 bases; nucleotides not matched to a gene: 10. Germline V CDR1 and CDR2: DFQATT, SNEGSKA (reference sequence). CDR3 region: CSAPNRGWDTDTQYF. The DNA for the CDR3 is TGCAGTGCGCCTAACAGGGGGTGGGACACAGATACGCAGTATTTT.

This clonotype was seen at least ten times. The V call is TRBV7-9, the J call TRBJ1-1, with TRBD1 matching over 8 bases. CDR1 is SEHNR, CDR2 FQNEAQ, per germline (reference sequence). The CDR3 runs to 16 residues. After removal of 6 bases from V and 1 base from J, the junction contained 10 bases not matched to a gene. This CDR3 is CASSLILQGGNTEAFF. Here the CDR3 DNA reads TGTGCCAGCAGTTTAATCCTACAGGGGGGGAACACTGAAGCTTTCTTT.

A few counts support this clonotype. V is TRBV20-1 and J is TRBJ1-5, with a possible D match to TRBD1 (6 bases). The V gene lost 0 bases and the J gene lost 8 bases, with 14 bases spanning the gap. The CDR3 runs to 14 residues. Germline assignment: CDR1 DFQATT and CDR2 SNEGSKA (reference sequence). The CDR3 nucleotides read TGCAGTGCTAGAGACCGCAGGGGAGGGGAGCCCCAGCATTTT. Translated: CSARDRRGGEPQHF.